The sequence of this TCR beta chain was determined in a study of T cell responses to AZD1222 COVID-19 vaccine. Study-wide results and caveats: There were mostly white British donors and more females than males, and clonal diversity was possibly underestimated. The study sampled repertoires only after the peak T cell response.

Assay used: immunoSEQ multiplex PCR; TCRdb lists only in-frame clones, some missing. The table records 130,000 to 150,000 clones, under 95% of them present only once. This clone was observed a few times. Its antigen is not identified. Germline V gene data show CDR1 as SGHVS and CDR2 as FQNEAQ. CDR3 length: 16 amino acids. After removal of 3 bases from V and 5 bases from J, the junction contained 8 bases not matched to a gene. Sample: peripheral blood, taken on day 0 of AZD1222 vaccination. The chain has TRBV7-8 and TRBJ2-2, with TRBD1 matching over 8 bases. The origin of this receptor is an adult in good health. CDR3 nucleotide sequence: TGTGCCAGCAGCTTGCATGACAGGGGATTTACCGGGGAGCTGTTTTTT. Amino acids: CASSLHDRGFTGELFF.